The next 29 T cell receptor beta chains were all read from a single sample in a study of post-analysis software for immune sequencing data (dated by TCRdb to the mid-2010s). Beyond this particular receptor, the publication reports: Four or five TRBV segments, including TRBV5-6, TRBV5-1 and TRBV20-1, were significantly more frequent in patients than controls.

Receptors were amplified or captured by PCR. The reads were generated on an Illumina HiSeq 2500. To reduce PCR and sequencing biases, unique molecular identifiers were incorporated into the TCR beta cDNA libraries. TCRdb reanalyzed the raw reads on its own, using fastp at Q25 for trimming and MiXCR for clone calling, and kept in-frame beta chains. All rows with the same CDR3 protein become a single entry with the most common DNA and genes. Counted in this sample were 700,000 to 900,000 distinct CDR3 sequences; about 45% of them appeared once. The ten largest clones take up roughly 5.2% of the sample. These receptors have no identified antigens. Sequences were obtained from blood. Source of these receptors: a girl aged 5 to 17 with multiple sclerosis.

This clonotype was counted only a few times. At one of its ends the junction is not consistent with the germline gene, which may arise from a read error. This chain uses TRBV7-9 with TRBJ2-5; weak D call: TRBD2 (5 bases). The germline V gene encodes CDR1 SEHNR and CDR2 FQNEAQ (reference sequence). CDR3 size: 15 residues. CDR3 residues: CVSSLAKGGGETQYF. The DNA for the CDR3 is TGTGTCAGCAGCTTAGCGAAAGGAGGCGGAGAGACCCAGTACTTC.

The V call is TRBV13, the J call TRBJ2-1, with D hard to call. The length of the CDR3 is 11 residues. CDR1 PRHDT and CDR2 FYEKMQ come from the germline V gene (reference sequence). Trimming took off 3 bases at V and 9 bases at J, with 6 bases between the two ends. The CDR3 spells CASSFHSEQFF. The CDR3 coding sequence is TGTGCCAGCAGCTTTCACAGTGAGCAGTTCTTC.

The chain combines TRBV7-6 with TRBJ1-5, with D possibly TRBD1 on 6 matching bases. V was clipped by 5 bases and J by 0 bases, with 11 bases between them. This CDR3 has 15 amino acids. Germline lookup yields CDR1 SGHVS and CDR2 FNYEAQ. The CDR3 nucleotides read TGTGCCAGCAGCATACCACAGGGTAGCAATCAGCCCCAGCATTTT. Its protein is CASSIPQGSNQPQHF.

The J gene is TRBJ2-1, the V gene TRBV9, with D uncertain. V lost 0 bases, J lost 5 bases, and 6 bases lay in between. Germline V gene sequence: CDR1 SGDLS, CDR2 YYNGEE. The CDR3 runs 13 residues. The CDR3 spells CASSVGANNEQFF. In DNA form, the CDR3 reads TGTGCCAGCAGCGTAGGTGCCAACAATGAGCAGTTCTTC. Combining the CDR3 with reference TRBV9 and TRBJ2-1 gives the whole variable domain DSGVTQTPKHLITATGQRVTLRCSPRSGDLSVYWYQQSLDQGLQFLIQYYNGEERAKGNILERFSAQQFPDLHSELNLSSLELGDSALYFCASSVGANNEQFFGPGTRLTVL.

This chain links TRBV29-1 with TRBJ2-1, with TRBD2 matching 16 bases. The length of the CDR3 is 16 residues. J lost 7 bases, V lost 4 bases, and 7 bases had no gene match. CDR1 and CDR2 (germline): SQVTM, ANQGSEA. In DNA, the CDR3 is TGCAGCGTTGTTACGGCGGGACTAGCGGGAGGGAATGAGCAGTTCTTC. Its protein product is CSVVTAGLAGGNEQFF.

The V and J genes are TRBV27 and TRBJ2-7; 7 bases align to TRBD2. Germline CDR1 is MNHEY and CDR2 is SMNVEV (reference sequence). V gave up 5 bases and J gave up 6 bases; unmatched junction bases: 16. The CDR3 sequence is 16 residues long. CDR3 sequence: CASSTITSVGVREQYF. The CDR3 nucleotides are TGTGCCAGCAGTACAATAACTAGCGTTGGGGTGCGCGAGCAGTACTTC.

V usage is TRBV20-1 and J usage is TRBJ2-3, with 9 bases matching TRBD1. After removal of 6 bases from V and 0 bases from J, the junction contained 7 bases not matched to a gene. The CDR3 extends over 15 amino acids. Germline V gives CDR1 DFQATT, CDR2 SNEGSKA (reference sequence). The CDR3 region is CSALQGAKSTDTQYF. The CDR3 DNA reads as TGCAGTGCCTTACAGGGGGCAAAAAGCACAGATACGCAGTATTTT.

Only a few counts were recorded for this clonotype. The V gene is TRBV20-1, the J gene TRBJ1-2; a weak D match, TRBD1 (5 bases). The length of the CDR3 is 14 residues. Per the germline V gene, CDR1 is DFQATT and CDR2 is SNEGSKA (reference sequence). V lost 5 bases and J 2 bases, leaving 15 bases between the germline ends. Here the CDR3 reads CSAEERAGNYGYTF. The CDR3 bases are TGCAGTGCTGAGGAAAGGGCAGGGAACTATGGCTACACCTTC.

This chain joins TRBV27 and TRBJ2-7; D assignment may be TRBD1 or TRBD2 (6 bases each). Trimming left V 6 bases short and J 3 bases short, with 12 bases between. Germline V gene lookup returns CDR1 MNHEY and CDR2 SMNVEV (reference sequence). This CDR3 region has 13 residues. CDR3 region: CASRGGHGYEQYF. In DNA form, the CDR3 reads TGTGCCAGCAGGGGGGGACACGGCTACGAGCAGTACTTC.

This clonotype was observed a few times. An end of the junction does not agree with germline; a read error may underlie this. The rearrangement joins TRBV28 to TRBJ2-1; 8 bases line up with TRBD2. CDR3 length: 14 amino acids. Germline V lookup: CDR1 MDHEN, CDR2 SYDVKM. The CDR3 spells CASRPDRSGSRQFF. CDR3 coding DNA: TGTGCTAGCAGACCAGACCGAAGCGGGAGCCGTCAGTTCTTC.

This clonotype was seen more than once but under ten times. The V and J genes are TRBV5-1 and TRBJ2-3; 9 nucleotides line up with TRBD2. Germline loops: CDR1 SGHRS, CDR2 YFSETQ. V shed 0 bases and J 0 bases; nucleotides not matched to a gene: 2. The CDR3 covers 16 residues. The CDR3 DNA follows: TGCGCCAGCAGCTTGGGGACTAGCGCCAGCACAGATACGCAGTATTTT. This codes for CASSLGTSASTDTQYF.

A note on this clonotype: This likely comes from a read error, as the CDR3 has no conserved phenylalanine or tryptophan at its end. The chain uses TRBV7-2 and TRBJ2-1; D unresolved. Per the germline V gene, CDR1 is SGHTA and CDR2 is FQGNSA. The CDR3 is made up of 13 amino acids. V lost 1 base and J lost 6, with 7 bases in between. The CDR3 DNA follows: TGTGCCAGCAGCTTAGGGAAGAGCAATGAGCAGTTCGTC. Translation gives CASSLGKSNEQFV.

CDR3 bases: TGTGCCACTGCTTGGGGGACAGGGGGCTTCGGGGCTTTCTTT. Protein sequence: CATAWGTGGFGAFF. V and J are TRBV11-2 and TRBJ1-1, with 12 bases matching TRBD1. Germline trimming cut 10 bases from V and 11 bases from J; bases unmatched to any gene: 14. The germline CDR1 and CDR2 sequences are SGHAT and FQNNGV. This CDR3 spans 14 amino acids.

This rearrangement joins TRBV12-3 or TRBV12-4 to TRBJ2-1; TRBD1 is a possible D gene (5 bases). The CDR3 covers 15 residues. V gave up 4 bases and J gave up 4 bases, with 14 bases separating them. Written as DNA, the CDR3 is TGTGCCAGCAGTTCCCCGTGGGGCGGATACAATGAGCAGTTCTTC. This gives the protein CASSSPWGGYNEQFF.

This clonotype was counted only a few times. This chain joins TRBV5-1 and TRBJ2-3, with a weak D call TRBD2 (6 bases). Germline V gives CDR1 SGHRS, CDR2 YFSETQ. Trimming cost V 3 bases and J 4 bases, with 18 bases left between them. This CDR3 is built from 16 residues. The CDR3 coding sequence is TGCGCCAGCAGCTGGACCGCTAGCGAACGAGCAGATACGCAGTATTTT. Its protein product is CASSWTASERADTQYF. Complete variable domain (other parts from reference TRBV5-1 and TRBJ2-3): KAGVTQTPRYLIKTRGQQVTLSCSPISGHRSVSWYQQTPGQGLQFLFEYFSETQRNKGNFPGRFSGRQFSNSRSEMNVSTLELGDSALYLCASSWTASERADTQYFGPGTRLTVL.

V and J are TRBV2 and TRBJ1-2; TRBD1 matches 7 bases. The CDR3 loop spans 14 amino acids. The ends lost 8 bases at V and 7 bases at J; junction bases unmatched: 13. The germline V gene has CDR1 SNHLY and CDR2 FYNNEI. In DNA form, the CDR3 reads TGTGCCAGCCCGAGAAGGGGGCGTGTGACTGGCTACACCTTC. Its translation is CASPRRGRVTGYTF.

This sequence joins TRBV18 and TRBJ1-1; 7 bases match TRBD1. The germline V gene encodes CDR1 KGHSH and CDR2 LQKENI. The CDR3 runs 14 residues. J lost 7 bases, V lost 5 bases, and 10 bases had no gene match. The DNA of the CDR3 is TGTGCCAGCTCATCAGGACAGGCGGGCGGTGAAGCTTTCTTT. Translating it yields CASSSGQAGGEAFF.

V and J are TRBV7-9 and TRBJ2-1, with D perhaps TRBD1 (5 bases). CDR3 length: 16 residues. Between the trimmed V and J ends, which lost 1 base and 5 bases, there was a span of 15 bases. CDR1 is SEHNR, CDR2 FQNEAQ, per germline (reference sequence). The CDR3 protein is CASSLEGRSRDNEQFF. CDR3 nucleotides: TGTGCCAGCAGCTTAGAGGGGCGGAGCAGGGACAATGAGCAGTTCTTC.

Worth noting for this clonotype: One end of the junction varies from germline; a read error may be responsible. The V and J genes are TRBV10-1 and TRBJ2-5; 14 nucleotides match TRBD2. Germline assignment: CDR1 WNHNN and CDR2 SYGVQD (reference sequence). The CDR3 has 15 amino acids. CDR3 DNA: TGCGCCGGCAGTCCCGGGACTAGCGGGAGTGAGACCCAGTACTTC. Its protein is CAGSPGTSGSETQYF.

This clonotype was recorded once. In DNA, the CDR3 is TGTGCCACCAGCAGAGATTGGAGGATACAAGAGACCCAGTACTTC. It yields the protein CATSRDWRIQETQYF. The chain has TRBV15 and TRBJ2-5; D might be TRBD2 (5 bases). V dropped 0 bases and J dropped 2 bases, with 10 bases sitting between them. The CDR3 length is 15 residues. Germline CDR1 LNHNV, CDR2 YYDKDF (reference sequence). Looking up the rest from reference TRBV15 and TRBJ2-5 gives the full variable domain: DAMVIQNPRYQVTQFGKPVTLSCSQTLNHNVMYWYQQKSSQAPKLLFHYYDKDFNNEADTPDNFQSRRPNTSFCFLDIRSPGLGDTAMYLCATSRDWRIQETQYFGPGTRLLVL.

V gene TRBV20-1 combines with J gene TRBJ2-3; 8 bases are shared with TRBD1. CDR1 is DFQATT and CDR2 is SNEGSKA in the germline V gene (reference sequence). The CDR3 consists of 14 residues. V lost 6 bases to trimming and J lost 4 bases; unmatched junction nucleotides: 9. The CDR3 nucleotides read TGCAGTGCCCCACGGACAGGGATGGCAGATACGCAGTATTTT. This translates into CSAPRTGMADTQYF.

The CDR3 loop reads CASSLVGSYYGYTF. In DNA, the CDR3 is TGTGCCAGCAGCTTGGTGGGGTCGTACTATGGCTACACCTTC. The chain links TRBV5-6 to TRBJ1-2; D uncertain. From germline, CDR1 is SGHDT and CDR2 YYEEEE. Trimming pared 0 bases from V and 3 bases from J, leaving 9 bases between. CDR3 length: 14 amino acids.

This clonotype was seen only once. This rearrangement joins TRBV19 to TRBJ1-5; no firm D call. With 5 bases removed from V and 2 bases from J, the gap between germline ends came to 13 bases. CDR3 length: 15 residues. Germline loops: CDR1 LNHDA, CDR2 SQIVND (reference sequence). For the CDR3, the DNA is TGTGCCAGTAGTGCGAGGGTGGGCGGCAATCAGCCCCAGCATTTT. Amino acids: CASSARVGGNQPQHF.

This clonotype was recorded once. V gene TRBV6-6 combines with J gene TRBJ2-1; D possibly corresponds to TRBD2 (6 bases). V gave up 8 bases and J gave up 10 bases, with 15 bases separating them. Per germline, CDR1 MNHNY and CDR2 SVGAGI (reference sequence). The CDR3 is 12 residues long. DNA of the CDR3: TGTGCCAGCGGACAAACTAGCAACGAGCAGTTCTTC. Translating gives CASGQTSNEQFF.

The CDR3 sequence: CASSLVRVGDIQYF. DNA for the CDR3: TGCGCCAGCAGCTTGGTTCGTGTGGGAGACATTCAGTACTTC. The chain has TRBV5-1 and TRBJ2-5; tentative D call: TRBD2 (5 bases). Gene TRBJ2-4 matches the end of the DNA better, so the J call may be wrong. Germline V gives CDR1 SGHRS, CDR2 YFSETQ. The CDR3 sequence is 14 residues long.

V usage is TRBV11-2 and J usage is TRBJ2-4, with TRBD1 matching over 8 bases. With the DNA end fitting TRBJ2-7 better, the J assignment may be wrong. CDR3 size: 14 residues. The germline CDR1 and CDR2 sequences are SGHAT and FQNNGV. The CDR3 nucleotides read TGTGCCAGCAGCTTAGTGACAGGGGTTCCCGAGCAGTACTTC. Amino acid sequence: CASSLVTGVPEQYF.

The genes are TRBV6-2 or TRBV6-3 and TRBJ2-1; 13 nucleotides agree with TRBD2. The germline V gene encodes CDR1 MNHEY and CDR2 SVGEGT. This CDR3 has 16 residues. The ends lost 5 bases at V and 7 bases at J; junction bases unmatched: 8. The chain's CDR3 is CASSPTGLAGVNEQFF. Written as DNA, the CDR3 is TGTGCCAGCAGTCCGACCGGACTAGCGGGAGTTAATGAGCAGTTCTTC.

The V gene is TRBV28, the J gene TRBJ2-5; 8 nucleotides align to TRBD1. The end of the DNA aligns better with TRBJ2-7, so the J call may be wrong. CDR3 size: 14 residues. Germline values: CDR1 MDHEN, CDR2 SYDVKM. CDR3 DNA: TGTGCCAGCAGCCGTACAGGGGGGAGATACGAGCAGTACTTC. Translated, it gives CASSRTGGRYEQYF.

V usage is TRBV6-1 and J usage is TRBJ2-1; a weak D match, TRBD2 (6 bases). This CDR3 is 16 amino acids long. Between the trimmed V and J ends, which lost 8 bases and 3 bases, there was a span of 20 bases. Germline CDR1 is MNHNS and CDR2 is SASEGT. The CDR3 reads CASHVIGGKIYNEQFF. In DNA, the CDR3 is TGTGCCAGCCACGTGATTGGCGGGAAAATCTACAATGAGCAGTTCTTC.